Below, one TCR beta chain is given with its context. Authors' analysis steps: Reference gene primer amplification in the assay estimated nucleated cell counts. The table came from immunoSEQ multiplex PCR; TCRdb's copy has only in-frame clones and leaves some out. V and J calls and clone size are copied from that table; D and trimming were computed from the DNA. The table lists about 90,000 clones, around 93% of them singletons. This sample is drawn from a study of blood T cell repertoires in COVID-19. Study information: The study drew acute and convalescent COVID-19 samples from the United States, Italy and Spain. T cells, B-cell-depleted T cells, or PBMCs provided the cDNA or gDNA that served as material.

The receptor was isolated from a human donor with active COVID-19. The donor label of this sample is uncertain. The specimen was peripheral blood.

The CDR3 bases are TGTGCCAGCAGTTTATCAGGCCTGGAGGGCTCTGGAAACACCATATATTTT. Its protein is CASSLSGLEGSGNTIYF. The chain joins TRBV27 to TRBJ1-3; D remains unclear. Trimming shortened V by 0 bases and J by 0 bases, and 12 bases separated the two germline ends. The CDR3 runs 17 residues. Per germline, CDR1 MNHEY and CDR2 SMNVEV (reference sequence).